This T cell receptor (beta chain) came from a study of shared clonotypes between healthy human individuals. Study findings and constraints: Estimated richness values were generally larger in naive subsets than in memory subsets.

Using immunoSEQ multiplex PCR, the repertoire was profiled, and TCRdb retains in-frame clones only, with some absent. The sample includes around 330,000 clones, 74% of them seen just once. It was into CD45RA+ naive and CD45RA-negative memory subsets that the CD4+ cells were split. Regarding this clone: What it binds is not known.

The CDR3 is 16 amino acids. The V end was cut by 7 bases, the J end by 0 bases, with 18 bases between. Germline V gene data show CDR1 as LNHDA and CDR2 as SQIVND (reference sequence). The receptor was isolated from a man aged 25 to 40 in good health. Sequences were obtained from memory CD4+ T cells sorted from blood. Subset given: CD45RA-negative fraction. The chain is built from TRBV19 and TRBJ1-1; D remains ambiguous. DNA for the CDR3: TGTGCCAGTAACGTTCGTGCTGGCATCATGAACACTGAAGCTTTCTTT. Encoded protein: CASNVRAGIMNTEAFF.